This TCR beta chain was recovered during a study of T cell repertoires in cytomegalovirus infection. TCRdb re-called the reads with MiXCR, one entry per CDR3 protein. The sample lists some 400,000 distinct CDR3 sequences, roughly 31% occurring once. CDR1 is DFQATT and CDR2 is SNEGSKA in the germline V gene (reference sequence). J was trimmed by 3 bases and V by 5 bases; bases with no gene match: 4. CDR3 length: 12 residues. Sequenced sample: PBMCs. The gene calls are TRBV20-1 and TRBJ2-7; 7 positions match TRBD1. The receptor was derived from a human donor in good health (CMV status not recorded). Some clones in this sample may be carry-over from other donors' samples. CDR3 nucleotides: TGCAGTGCTCCGACAGGGATCTACGAGCAGTACTTC. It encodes CSAPTGIYEQYF.